The 29 T cell receptor beta chains given below trace back to one sample, sequenced in a study of T cell repertoires in cytomegalovirus infection. Antigens for these TCRs are unknown. In TCRdb, the reads were re-called with MiXCR into one record per CDR3 protein. Of about 830,000 distinct CDR3 sequences listed, approximately 32% are singletons. Sequenced here: cultured CD8+ T cells from PBMCs, sampled from culture after CMV antigen stimulation. These receptors were obtained from a human donor in good health (CMV status not recorded). Some clones in this sample may be carry-over from other donors' samples.

V is TRBV14 and J is TRBJ2-3; D call uncertain. Deletions cut 2 bases from V and 4 bases from J, with 16 bases between. The CDR3 is made up of 16 amino acids. Germline CDR1 and CDR2: SGHDN and FVKESK. DNA of the CDR3: TGTGCCAGCAGCCAACAAGGGATCTTAGACCCAGATACGCAGTATTTT. Protein: CASSQQGILDPDTQYF.

The V and J genes are TRBV27 and TRBJ1-5; the D is unclear. The germline V gene has CDR1 MNHEY and CDR2 SMNVEV (reference sequence). CDR3 size: 15 residues. The V and J ends lost 5 bases and 5 bases respectively, with 16 bases between them. The CDR3: CASSLGTAAYQPQHF. The CDR3 coding sequence is TGTGCCAGCAGTCTCGGAACCGCGGCCTATCAGCCCCAGCATTTT.

V and J are TRBV15 and TRBJ2-5, with 8 bases lining up with TRBD2. V lost 8 bases to trimming and J lost 2 bases; unmatched junction nucleotides: 7. Germline V gives CDR1 LNHNV, CDR2 YYDKDF (reference sequence). The CDR3 has 14 amino acids. CDR3 sequence (DNA): TGTGCCACCCAGGGAGCGGGGGATCAAGAGACCCAGTACTTC. Translated, it gives CATQGAGDQETQYF.

This clonotype was observed many times. V is TRBV4-1 and J is TRBJ2-1, with D possibly called TRBD1 or TRBD2 (5 bases each). V lost 5 bases and J lost 1, with 12 bases in between. The CDR3 extends over 15 amino acids. The germline gives CDR1 MGHRA, CDR2 YSYEKL. CDR3 protein: CASSSGTDSYNEQFF. The CDR3 coding sequence is TGCGCCAGCAGCTCCGGGACGGATTCCTACAATGAGCAGTTCTTC.

This clonotype was observed once. The chain is built from TRBV28 and TRBJ2-7; 8 bases are shared with TRBD1. The CDR3 covers 14 residues. In germline, CDR1 is MDHEN, CDR2 SYDVKM. Trimming cost V 5 bases and J 5 bases; bases outside gene matches: 8. This chain's CDR3 is CASSRWDRWNEQYV. Written as DNA, the CDR3 is TGTGCCAGCAGTCGATGGGACAGGTGGAACGAGCAGTACGTC.

The V gene is TRBV9, the J gene TRBJ2-3; no clear D. Germline CDR1 reads SGDLS; CDR2 reads YYNGEE. This CDR3 region has 16 residues. The ends were cut back, 0 bases at V and 3 bases at J, with 14 bases in the middle. CDR3 sequence (DNA): TGTGCCAGCAGCGTAGGAACGGCGGCAACGACAGATACGCAGTATTTT. Its protein is CASSVGTAATTDTQYF.

This clonotype appeared many times. This chain connects TRBV7-2 to TRBJ1-1; weak D call: TRBD1 (6 bases). V was trimmed by 1 base and J by 4 bases, leaving 10 bases between them. CDR1 SGHTA and CDR2 FQGNSA come from the germline V gene. CDR3 length: 14 amino acids. The CDR3 coding sequence is TGTGCCAGCAGCTTAGATCAGGGGCCCACTGAAGCTTTCTTT. The encoded protein is CASSLDQGPTEAFF.

The chain couples TRBV4-1 to TRBJ2-7; D not certain. The V and J ends lost 5 bases and 6 bases respectively, with 17 bases between them. Germline assignment: CDR1 MGHRA and CDR2 YSYEKL. The CDR3 has 14 amino acids. The CDR3 DNA reads as TGCGCCAGCAGCTCGGGCTTACTTGAAGGCGAGCAGTACTTC. Translated, it gives CASSSGLLEGEQYF.

The chain employs TRBV27 and TRBJ2-1; D is perhaps TRBD2 (6 bases). There are 18 residues in the CDR3. V shed 5 bases and J shed 6 bases, with 26 bases lying between them. Germline V gene data show CDR1 as MNHEY and CDR2 as SMNVEV (reference sequence). CDR3 nucleotides: TGTGCCAGCAGTGTAACTTACCCCTTAGCGGTTAATTCCAATGAGCAGTTCTTC. Translated, it gives CASSVTYPLAVNSNEQFF.

This clonotype was observed many times. The chain is built from TRBV6-1 and TRBJ1-5, with TRBD1 matching 10 bases. The CDR3 loop spans 21 amino acids. The germline V gene has CDR1 MNHNS and CDR2 SASEGT. V lost 6 bases and J lost 1; bases outside the gene matches: 21. The chain's CDR3 is CASRDVTGTGDLLGSNQPQHF. DNA of the CDR3: TGTGCCAGCAGGGATGTCACCGGGACAGGGGACCTACTTGGAAGCAATCAGCCCCAGCATTTT.

At least ten counts were recorded for this clonotype. V and J are TRBV12-3 or TRBV12-4 and TRBJ1-5; D gene unclear. V lost 7 bases, J lost 3 bases, and 10 bases lay in between. The CDR3 covers 13 residues. The DNA of the CDR3 is TGTGCCAGCACCCCAGGATTCAATCAGCCCCAGCATTTT. Residues: CASTPGFNQPQHF.

The chain carries TRBV12-3 or TRBV12-4 and TRBJ2-1; perhaps TRBD1 as D (6 bases). The CDR3 has 15 amino acids. Trimming took off 3 bases at V and 7 bases at J, with 16 bases between the two ends. CDR3 sequence: CASSLAGALVNEQFF. The CDR3 nucleotides read TGTGCCAGCAGTTTGGCAGGGGCTTTAGTGAATGAGCAGTTCTTC.

This clonotype was found a few times. The V gene is TRBV28, the J gene TRBJ2-3; D uncertain. Trimming cost V 3 bases and J 6 bases, with 7 bases left between them. The V gene's germline CDR1 is MDHEN and CDR2 SYDVKM. The CDR3 runs to 12 residues. The CDR3 spells CASSFPRDTQYF. For the CDR3, the DNA is TGTGCCAGCAGTTTCCCTCGGGATACGCAGTATTTT.

This clonotype was observed a handful of times. The chain couples TRBV12-5 to TRBJ1-3, with D uncertain. The CDR3 contains 17 residues. Germline V gene data show CDR1 as LGHNT and CDR2 as FRNRAP. V dropped 4 bases and J dropped 0 bases, with 16 bases sitting between them. The CDR3 here is CASGWTTASSSGNTIYF. CDR3 nucleotide sequence: TGTGCTAGTGGTTGGACCACTGCCTCTAGCTCTGGAAACACCATATATTTT.

Details on this clonotype: It is likely a read error, because the conserved phenylalanine at the end of the CDR3 is missing. The rearrangement links TRBV6-5 to TRBJ2-3; 10 bases map to TRBD2. The CDR3 covers 18 residues. Germline V gene data show CDR1 as MNHEY and CDR2 as SVGAGI. After removal of 10 bases from V and 0 bases from J, the junction contained 16 bases not matched to a gene. CDR3 amino acids: CATLGSTSGEPSTDTQYI. The CDR3 DNA reads as TGTGCCACCCTGGGATCAACTAGCGGGGAACCTAGCACAGATACGCAGTATATT.

The chain couples TRBV4-1 to TRBJ1-5; D gene unclear. Trimming stripped 1 base from V and 5 bases from J, with 12 bases between. Germline lookup yields CDR1 MGHRA and CDR2 YSYEKL. This CDR3 contains 15 residues. The CDR3 reads CASSQVPDSDQPQHF. CDR3 nucleotide sequence: TGCGCCAGCAGCCAAGTCCCCGACTCGGATCAGCCCCAGCATTTT.

This clonotype was counted at least ten times. The genes are TRBV7-6 and TRBJ1-2; 11 positions match TRBD1. The ends lost 5 bases at V and 6 bases at J; junction bases unmatched: 8. CDR1 is SGHVS, CDR2 FNYEAQ, per germline. This CDR3 comprises 15 residues. This CDR3 reads CASSVGQGAQHGYTF. CDR3 in DNA: TGTGCCAGCAGCGTCGGACAGGGGGCGCAGCATGGCTACACCTTC.

The chain employs TRBV5-1 and TRBJ2-5; the match to TRBD1 covers 7 bases. Germline V lookup: CDR1 SGHRS, CDR2 YFSETQ. The ends lost 4 bases at V and 4 bases at J; junction bases unmatched: 10. This CDR3 is built from 15 residues. CDR3 amino acids: CASSPLDRSGETQYF. In DNA, the CDR3 is TGCGCCAGCAGCCCGCTGGACAGGTCAGGAGAGACCCAGTACTTC.

This chain links TRBV6-6 with TRBJ2-7; D is ambiguous. V was trimmed by 6 bases and J by 0 bases, leaving 15 bases between them. Germline-derived CDR1 and CDR2 are MNHNY and SVGAGI (reference sequence). This CDR3 is 15 amino acids long. The CDR3 protein is CASRYSSRSSYEQYF. In DNA form, the CDR3 reads TGTGCCAGCAGGTATTCGTCGAGGAGCTCCTACGAGCAGTACTTC.

This clonotype was observed many times. Mismatch with germline at one junction end may stem from a read error. This chain joins TRBV7-3 and TRBJ2-5; tentatively, D is TRBD1 (6 bases). The germline V gene has CDR1 SGHTA and CDR2 FQGTGA. The CDR3 sequence is 13 residues long. The CDR3: CASSPDSQETQYF. The CDR3 DNA reads as TGCGCCAGCAGCCCGGACAGTCAAGAGACCCAGTACTTC.

This clonotype was seen more than once but under ten times. The chain is built from TRBV6-2 or TRBV6-3 and TRBJ2-1; D gene uncertain. Germline CDR1 and CDR2: MNHEY and SVGEGT. The V and J ends lost 2 bases and 7 bases respectively, with 12 bases between them. The CDR3 runs to 14 residues. This CDR3 reads CASSYAINGNEQFF. The CDR3 nucleotides read TGTGCCAGCAGTTACGCCATTAATGGGAATGAGCAGTTCTTC.

This chain uses TRBV7-8 with TRBJ2-7; D unresolved. Germline CDR1 SGHVS, CDR2 FQNEAQ. The CDR3 spans 13 residues. V was shortened by 2 bases and J by 5 bases, with 10 bases between the two germline ends. The CDR3, as DNA: TGTGCCAGCAGCTTATGGGCCTCGGACGAGCAGTACGTC. Translation gives CASSLWASDEQYV.

This clonotype was counted at least ten times. This chain links TRBV7-2 with TRBJ2-3, with TRBD2 identical over 9 bases. Germline V gene data show CDR1 as SGHTA and CDR2 as FQGNSA. J gave up 0 bases and V 5 bases, and 15 bases lay outside the gene matches. CDR3 length equals 19 residues. The CDR3: CASSNSGRRGGLSTDTQYF. The CDR3 coding sequence is TGTGCCAGCAGCAACAGTGGACGGCGGGGGGGCCTTAGCACAGATACGCAGTATTTT.

This clonotype has ten or more counts. This rearrangement joins TRBV7-6 to TRBJ2-2, with D perhaps TRBD1 (5 bases). Germline loops: CDR1 SGHVS, CDR2 FNYEAQ. This CDR3 is built from 14 residues. Trimming stripped 4 bases from V and 4 bases from J, with 10 bases between. CDR3 coding DNA: TGTGCCAGCAGCTATTCAGGGTTCACCGGGGAGCTGTTTTTT. Translating gives CASSYSGFTGELFF.

A few counts support this clonotype. This chain connects TRBV27 to TRBJ2-7; D perhaps matches TRBD1 (5 bases). Germline CDR1 MNHEY, CDR2 SMNVEV (reference sequence). Trimming took 6 bases from V and 0 from J, leaving 9 bases between them. The CDR3 consists of 13 residues. DNA for the CDR3: TGTGCCAGCAGCCCAGGGTACTCCTACGAGCAGTACTTC. Its translation is CASSPGYSYEQYF.

V is TRBV12-3 or TRBV12-4 and J is TRBJ1-6; unclear D gene. Trimming removed 6 bases at V and 0 bases at J, with 15 bases between. The length of the CDR3 is 17 residues. CDR3 sequence: CASSPEEPSSYNSPLHF. The CDR3 nucleotides read TGTGCCAGCAGCCCTGAGGAGCCGAGCTCCTATAATTCACCCCTCCACTTT.

The chain combines TRBV12-3 or TRBV12-4 with TRBJ2-7; TRBD1 or TRBD2 may be the D gene (5 bases each). The CDR3 runs 12 residues. Trimming removed 5 bases from V and 3 bases from J, with 8 bases in between. As DNA, the CDR3 is TGTGCCAGCAGTGGGGACGGCTACGAGCAGTACTTC. It yields the protein CASSGDGYEQYF.

A word on this clonotype: A much larger clone lies a single base off, so this may be a read error. The V gene is TRBV7-2, the J gene TRBJ1-6, with a weak D call TRBD1 (6 bases). The CDR3 has 17 residues. V lost 1 base, J lost 2 bases, and 12 bases lay in between. Germline CDR1 and CDR2: SGHTA and FQGNSA. CDR3 protein: CASSLVATGPYNSPLHF. DNA for the CDR3: TGTGCCAGCAGCTTAGTGGCGACAGGTCCCTATAATTCACCCCTCCACTTT.

This clonotype turned up a few times. The rearrangement joins TRBV28 to TRBJ1-2, with 7 bases aligning to TRBD1. The CDR3 runs to 14 residues. With 5 bases clipped from V and 8 bases from J, the junction kept 11 bases outside the gene matches. Germline V gene data show CDR1 as MDHEN and CDR2 as SYDVKM. The CDR3 sequence: CASSPRDSPLGYTF. The CDR3 coding sequence is TGTGCCAGCAGTCCCCGGGACAGCCCTCTCGGCTACACCTTC.